Presented here are 12 T cell receptor beta chains from one specimen sequenced in a study of blood T cell repertoires in COVID-19. Using immunoSEQ multiplex PCR, the repertoire was profiled, and TCRdb retains in-frame clones only, with some absent. The sample lists 140,000 or so clones; approximately 80% were seen once. Sequenced sample: peripheral blood. All receptors come from a human donor in a cohort sampled during active COVID-19.

The chain couples TRBV7-3 to TRBJ2-5, with 14 positions matching TRBD2. The CDR3 is 16 residues long. Germline CDR1 SGHTA, CDR2 FQGTGA. V shed 6 bases and J 4 bases; nucleotides not matched to a gene: 7. CDR3 region: CASRPGLAGGVETQYF. The CDR3 bases are TGTGCCAGCAGGCCTGGACTAGCGGGAGGAGTAGAGACCCAGTACTTC. The full variable domain, completed using reference TRBV7-3 and TRBJ2-5, is GAGVSQTPSNKVTEKGKYVELRCDPISGHTALYWYRQSLGQGPEFLIYFQGTGAADDSGLPNDRFFAVRPEGSVSTLKIQRTERGDSAVYLCASRPGLAGGVETQYFGPGTRLLVL.

This chain uses TRBV19 with TRBJ2-1, with 13 bases identical to TRBD2. From germline, CDR1 is LNHDA and CDR2 SQIVND (reference sequence). The ends lost 9 bases at V and 5 bases at J; junction bases unmatched: 4. This CDR3 has 14 residues. DNA of the CDR3: TGTGCCAGCAGGGGACTAGCGGGAAACAATGAGCAGTTCTTC. Translation gives CASRGLAGNNEQFF. Filled out from reference TRBV19 and TRBJ2-1, the complete variable domain reads DGGITQSPKYLFRKEGQNVTLSCEQNLNHDAMYWYRQDPGQGLRLIYYSQIVNDFQKGDIAEGYSVSREKKESFPLTVTSAQKNPTAFYLCASRGLAGNNEQFFGPGTRLTVL.

The chain couples TRBV19 to TRBJ1-2; TRBD1 might be the D (6 bases). CDR3 length: 15 residues. Germline V gene sequence: CDR1 LNHDA, CDR2 SQIVND (reference sequence). V gave up 6 bases and J gave up 1 base, with 15 bases separating them. CDR3 loop: CASSYTGLNNYGYTF. As DNA, the CDR3 is TGTGCCAGTAGCTACACAGGGCTGAATAACTATGGCTACACCTTC. The complete variable domain, with remaining parts taken from reference TRBV19 and TRBJ1-2, reads DGGITQSPKYLFRKEGQNVTLSCEQNLNHDAMYWYRQDPGQGLRLIYYSQIVNDFQKGDIAEGYSVSREKKESFPLTVTSAQKNPTAFYLCASSYTGLNNYGYTFGSGTRLTVV.

The chain links TRBV4-1 to TRBJ2-2; tentative D call: TRBD2 (5 bases). Trimming shortened V by 4 bases and J by 6 bases, and 15 bases separated the two germline ends. The CDR3 loop spans 15 amino acids. CDR1 and CDR2 from the germline V gene are MGHRA and YSYEKL. The CDR3 spells CASSRDASGSGELFF. The DNA of the CDR3 is TGCGCCAGCAGCCGAGACGCCTCGGGGTCCGGGGAGCTGTTTTTT.

The chain carries TRBV30 and TRBJ1-5; 7 bases match TRBD1. J lost 4 bases, V lost 5 bases, and 5 bases had no gene match. Germline V gives CDR1 GTSNPN, CDR2 SVGIG (reference sequence). This CDR3 contains 13 residues. In nucleotides, the CDR3 is TGTGCCTGGGGACCAGGGGGGAATCAGCCCCAGCATTTT. It yields the protein CAWGPGGNQPQHF.

The chain has TRBV18 and TRBJ1-6; a weak D match, TRBD1 (5 bases). Germline CDR1 KGHSH, CDR2 LQKENI. The CDR3 length is 16 residues. The V end was cut by 6 bases, the J end by 0 bases, with 12 bases between. As DNA, the CDR3 is TGTGCCAGCTCCAGGGAATCTAGCTCCTATAATTCACCCCTCCACTTT. Its translation: CASSRESSSYNSPLHF.

The CDR3 here is CASSLALAVIDTQYF. The CDR3 DNA is TGTGCCAGCAGCTTGGCTCTAGCGGTCATAGATACGCAGTATTTT. J is TRBJ2-3 and V is TRBV5-5; TRBD2 matches at 7 bases. This CDR3 has 15 amino acids. Germline trimming cut 0 bases from V and 5 bases from J; bases unmatched to any gene: 6. The germline V gene encodes CDR1 SGHKS and CDR2 YYEKEE (reference sequence). The entire variable domain, with the rest obtained from reference TRBV5-5 and TRBJ2-3, is as follows: DAGVTQSPTHLIKTRGQQVTLRCSPISGHKSVSWYQQVLGQGPQFIFQYYEKEERGRGNFPDRFSARQFPNYSSELNVNALLLGDSALYLCASSLALAVIDTQYFGPGTRLTVL.

The rearrangement joins TRBV6-5 to TRBJ2-5, with 11 bases matching TRBD2. The CDR3 spans 16 residues. The V gene's germline CDR1 is MNHEY and CDR2 SVGAGI. V was clipped by 2 bases and J by 4 bases; unmatched bases: 6. The CDR3 loop is CASSYGWLAGGETQYF. In DNA, the CDR3 is TGTGCCAGCAGTTACGGTTGGCTAGCGGGAGGAGAGACCCAGTACTTC.

This clone was detected a few times. The chain employs TRBV3-1 (or the pseudogene TRBV3-2) and TRBJ1-2, with 8 bases lining up with TRBD1. The V gene's germline CDR1 is LGHDT and CDR2 YNNKEL (reference sequence). This CDR3 has 14 amino acids. Trimming removed 7 bases from V and 4 bases from J; junction bases left unmatched: 8. Here the CDR3 reads CASNLAGGAYGYTF. For the CDR3, the DNA is TGTGCCAGCAACTTGGCAGGGGGCGCCTATGGCTACACCTTC.

The CDR3 DNA follows: TGTGCCAGCAGTGAATCCGACCCAGCAGGGGGCAGGGGCTACACCTTC. As protein: CASSESDPAGGRGYTF. The chain is built from TRBV6-1 and TRBJ1-2; 8 bases map to TRBD1. With V trimmed by 2 bases and J by 8 bases, 13 bases remained unmatched. This CDR3 has 16 amino acids. Germline assignment: CDR1 MNHNS and CDR2 SASEGT.

This chain uses TRBV6-4 with TRBJ2-3; possibly TRBD2 for D (5 bases). Germline CDR1 is MRHNA and CDR2 is SNTAGT. The CDR3 has 14 amino acids. V was trimmed by 4 bases and J by 6 bases, leaving 14 bases between them. The CDR3 DNA sequence: TGTGCCAGCAGTGTATCCGGGATAATGGATACGCAGTATTTT. This codes for CASSVSGIMDTQYF.

This chain uses TRBV12-5 with TRBJ1-1, with TRBD1 matching 8 bases. Trimming at V came to 6 bases and at J to 1 base, leaving 7 bases not matched to a gene. This CDR3 contains 15 residues. The germline V gene has CDR1 LGHNT and CDR2 FRNRAP. The CDR3 DNA sequence: TGTGCTAGTGGACCCTCGACAGGGGCGAACACTGAAGCTTTCTTT. This gives the protein CASGPSTGANTEAFF.